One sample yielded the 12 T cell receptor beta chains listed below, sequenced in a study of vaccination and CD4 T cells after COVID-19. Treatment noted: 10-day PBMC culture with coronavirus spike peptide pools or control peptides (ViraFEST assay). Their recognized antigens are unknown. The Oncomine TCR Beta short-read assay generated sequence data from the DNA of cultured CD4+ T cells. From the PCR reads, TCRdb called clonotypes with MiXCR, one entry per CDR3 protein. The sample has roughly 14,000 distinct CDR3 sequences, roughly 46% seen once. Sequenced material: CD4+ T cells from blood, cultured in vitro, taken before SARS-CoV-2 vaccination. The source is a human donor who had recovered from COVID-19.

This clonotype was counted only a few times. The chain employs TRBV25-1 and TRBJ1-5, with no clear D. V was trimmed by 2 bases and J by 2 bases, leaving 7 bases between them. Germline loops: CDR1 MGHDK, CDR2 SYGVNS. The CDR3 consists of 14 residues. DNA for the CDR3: TGTGCCAGCAGTGAAGCAGGAGGCAATCAGCCCCAGCATTTT. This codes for CASSEAGGNQPQHF.

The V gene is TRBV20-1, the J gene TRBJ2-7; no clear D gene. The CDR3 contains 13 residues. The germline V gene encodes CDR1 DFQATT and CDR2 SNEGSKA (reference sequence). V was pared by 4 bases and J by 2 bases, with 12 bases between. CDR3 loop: CSAIRPTPYEQYF. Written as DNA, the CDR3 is TGCAGTGCTATTAGACCCACGCCCTACGAGCAGTACTTC.

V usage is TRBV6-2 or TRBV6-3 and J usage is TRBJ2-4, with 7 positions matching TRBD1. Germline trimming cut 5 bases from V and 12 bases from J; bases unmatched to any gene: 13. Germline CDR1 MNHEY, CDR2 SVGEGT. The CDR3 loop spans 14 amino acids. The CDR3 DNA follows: TGTGCCAGCAGTAAAACCATGACAGGGCAAGCTCAGTACTTC. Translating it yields CASSKTMTGQAQYF.

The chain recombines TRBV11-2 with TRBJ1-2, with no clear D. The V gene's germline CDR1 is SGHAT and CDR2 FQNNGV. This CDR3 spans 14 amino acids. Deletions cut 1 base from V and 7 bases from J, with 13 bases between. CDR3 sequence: CASSLVRMGSGYTF. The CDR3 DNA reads TGTGCCAGCAGCTTAGTACGTATGGGAAGTGGCTACACCTTC.

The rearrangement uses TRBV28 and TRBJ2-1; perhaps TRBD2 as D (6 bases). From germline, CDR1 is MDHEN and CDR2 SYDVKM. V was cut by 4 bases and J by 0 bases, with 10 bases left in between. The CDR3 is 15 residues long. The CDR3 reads CASSWTGDSYNEQFF. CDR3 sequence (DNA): TGTGCCAGCAGTTGGACGGGGGACTCCTACAATGAGCAGTTCTTC.

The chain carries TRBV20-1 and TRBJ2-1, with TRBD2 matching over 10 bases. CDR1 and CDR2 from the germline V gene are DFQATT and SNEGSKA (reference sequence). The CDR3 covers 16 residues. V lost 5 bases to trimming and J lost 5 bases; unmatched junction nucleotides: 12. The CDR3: CSAASSGTSAHNEQFF. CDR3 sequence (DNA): TGCAGTGCTGCAAGCTCCGGGACTAGCGCTCACAATGAGCAGTTCTTC.

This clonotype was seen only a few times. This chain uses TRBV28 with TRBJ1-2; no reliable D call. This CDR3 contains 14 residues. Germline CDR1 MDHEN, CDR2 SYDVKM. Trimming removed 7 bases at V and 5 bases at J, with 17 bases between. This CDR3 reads CASTIGFVGYGYTF. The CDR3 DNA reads TGTGCCAGCACAATCGGCTTCGTGGGGTATGGCTACACCTTC.

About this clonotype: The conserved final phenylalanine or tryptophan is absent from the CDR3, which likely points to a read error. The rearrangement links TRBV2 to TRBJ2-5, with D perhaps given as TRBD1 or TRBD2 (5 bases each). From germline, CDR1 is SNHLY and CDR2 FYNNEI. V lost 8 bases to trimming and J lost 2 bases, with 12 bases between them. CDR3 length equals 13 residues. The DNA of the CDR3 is TGTGCCAGCCTCAGGGAGCGTCAAGAGACCCAGTACTTA. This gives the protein CASLRERQETQYL.

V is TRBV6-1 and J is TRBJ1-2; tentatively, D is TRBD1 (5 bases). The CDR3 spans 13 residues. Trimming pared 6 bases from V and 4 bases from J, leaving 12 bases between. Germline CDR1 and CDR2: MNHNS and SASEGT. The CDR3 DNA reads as TGTGCCAGCAGGGGGACGGAGCCCTATGGCTACACCTTC. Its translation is CASRGTEPYGYTF.

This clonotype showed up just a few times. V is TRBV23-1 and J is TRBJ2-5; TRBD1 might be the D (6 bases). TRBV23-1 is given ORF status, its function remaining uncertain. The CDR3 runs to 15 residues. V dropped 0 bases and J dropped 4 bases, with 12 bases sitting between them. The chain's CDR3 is CASSQSPQGPETQYF. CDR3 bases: TGCGCCAGCAGTCAATCGCCCCAGGGGCCAGAGACCCAGTACTTC.

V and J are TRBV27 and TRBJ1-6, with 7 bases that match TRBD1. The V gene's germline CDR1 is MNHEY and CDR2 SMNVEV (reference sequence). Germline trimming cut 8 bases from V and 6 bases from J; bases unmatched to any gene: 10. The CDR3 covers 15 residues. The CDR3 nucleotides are TGTGCCAGCGGGCAGTGGCAGGGGGGTAATTCACCCCTCCACTTT. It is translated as CASGQWQGGNSPLHF.

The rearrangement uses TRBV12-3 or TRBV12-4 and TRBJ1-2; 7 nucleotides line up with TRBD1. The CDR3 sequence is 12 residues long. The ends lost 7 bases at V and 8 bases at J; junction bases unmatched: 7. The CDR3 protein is CASTPGGRGYTF. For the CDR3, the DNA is TGTGCCAGCACCCCAGGGGGTAGGGGCTACACCTTC.